These 24 T cell receptor beta chains share one sample of origin, sequenced in a study of spatial heterogeneity in lung cancer. Study-level points and caveats: Tumor mutation counts were tracked by expanded intratumoral alpha and beta TCR counts.

These receptors have no known antigen. As to time point: sample taken at primary tumor resection. TCRdb used MiXCR to reprocess the 5' RACE reads, holding one entry per CDR3 protein. Counted here are around 12,000 distinct CDR3 sequences, around 3.2% occurring once; the ten biggest clones make up roughly 16%. Sequences were derived from lung tumor tissue, sampled at surgery. The receptors were gathered from a male donor with early-stage non-small cell lung cancer.

By its share, this clonotype is medium-sized. The chain couples TRBV11-2 to TRBJ1-4, with D unresolved. Germline V gene lookup returns CDR1 SGHAT and CDR2 FQNNGV. The CDR3 sequence is 12 residues long. V was trimmed by 1 base and J by 12 bases, leaving 9 bases between them. The CDR3 protein is CASSLARGELFF. CDR3 DNA: TGTGCCAGCAGCTTAGCCCGGGGAGAACTGTTTTTT.

The sample holds many counts of this clonotype. This sequence joins TRBV20-1 and TRBJ2-1; TRBD1 is a possible D gene (6 bases). Trimming pared 4 bases from V and 6 bases from J, leaving 7 bases between. Per germline, CDR1 DFQATT and CDR2 SNEGSKA (reference sequence). The CDR3 has 11 amino acids. The CDR3 nucleotides are TGCAGTGCTATACAGGGCAATGAGCAGTTCTTC. Translation gives CSAIQGNEQFF.

This clonotype was seen repeatedly, ten times or more. The rearrangement uses TRBV27 and TRBJ1-2; D remains ambiguous. CDR1 is MNHEY, CDR2 SMNVEV, per germline (reference sequence). Trimming took off 2 bases at V and 4 bases at J, with 8 bases between the two ends. The CDR3 contains 13 residues. CDR3 sequence (DNA): TGTGCCAGCAGTTTAAACAGCCTCTATGGCTACACCTTC. This codes for CASSLNSLYGYTF.

The chain combines TRBV20-1 with TRBJ2-3, with 16 bases matching TRBD2. With V trimmed by 6 bases and J by 4 bases, 10 bases remained unmatched. The CDR3 sequence is 17 residues long. Germline V lookup: CDR1 DFQATT, CDR2 SNEGSKA (reference sequence). The CDR3 protein is CSAGGTSGGAGADTQYF. In nucleotides, the CDR3 is TGCAGTGCGGGTGGGACTAGCGGGGGGGCCGGGGCAGATACGCAGTATTTT.

This clonotype was counted many times. The rearrangement links TRBV29-1 to TRBJ1-1; TRBD1 matches 7 bases. The CDR3 has 14 residues. After removal of 5 bases from V and 0 bases from J, the junction contained 6 bases not matched to a gene. In germline, CDR1 is SQVTM, CDR2 ANQGSEA. The CDR3 spells CSVSQQGLNTEAFF. Here the CDR3 DNA reads TGCAGCGTTTCCCAACAGGGGTTGAACACTGAAGCTTTCTTT.

By sample share, this clonotype is medium-sized (0.01 to 0.1%). The chain recombines TRBV20-1 with TRBJ1-1, with TRBD1 as a possible D gene (6 bases). The CDR3 runs 16 residues. CDR1 is DFQATT, CDR2 SNEGSKA, per germline (reference sequence). Trimming took off 3 bases at V and 3 bases at J, with 20 bases between the two ends. The CDR3 is CSASRRGGSRYTEAFF. For the CDR3, the DNA is TGCAGTGCTAGTCGGAGGGGGGGGAGTAGGTACACTGAAGCTTTCTTT.

This clonotype was detected ten times or more. This chain joins TRBV7-8 and TRBJ2-7; a weak D match, TRBD1 (5 bases). CDR3 length equals 14 residues. The germline gives CDR1 SGHVS, CDR2 FQNEAQ. V lost 3 bases and J lost 2, with 11 bases in between. The CDR3 protein is CASSLGGAAYEQYF. CDR3 DNA: TGTGCCAGCAGCTTGGGTGGGGCAGCCTACGAGCAGTACTTC.

This clonotype was detected ten times or more. Its ends do not fully match the called genes, so a read error is possible. The chain employs TRBV6-2 or TRBV6-3 and TRBJ2-5, with TRBD1 matching over 9 bases. Germline loops: CDR1 MNHEY, CDR2 SVGEGT. The CDR3 runs to 15 residues. CDR3 DNA: TGTGCCAGCAGTCACTCCCGGACAGGGGTGAAGACCCAGTACTTC. It specifies CASSHSRTGVKTQYF.

This clonotype was picked up many times. V usage is TRBV5-5 and J usage is TRBJ1-1; D gene ambiguous. V lost 5 bases, J lost 4 bases, and 21 bases lay in between. The CDR3 is 16 amino acids. The germline V gene has CDR1 SGHKS and CDR2 YYEKEE (reference sequence). DNA for the CDR3: TGTGCCAGCAGTTGGTCCAACCGGGCCCCGGGCACTGAAGCTTTCTTT. Protein product: CASSWSNRAPGTEAFF. The full variable domain, rest sourced from reference TRBV5-5 and TRBJ1-1, is DAGVTQSPTHLIKTRGQQVTLRCSPISGHKSVSWYQQVLGQGPQFIFQYYEKEERGRGNFPDRFSARQFPNYSSELNVNALLLGDSALYLCASSWSNRAPGTEAFFGQGTRLTVV.

This clonotype has just a few counts. The gene calls are TRBV12-3 or TRBV12-4 and TRBJ2-3; D call uncertain. CDR3 length: 14 residues. Trimming took 1 base from V and 4 from J, leaving 9 bases between them. This CDR3 is CASSLGHQSDTQYF. CDR3 sequence (DNA): TGTGCCAGCAGTTTAGGTCATCAATCAGATACGCAGTATTTT.

This clonotype came up many times. V usage is TRBV20-1 and J usage is TRBJ1-6; D is perhaps TRBD1 (5 bases). The CDR3 runs to 16 residues. Germline CDR1 and CDR2: DFQATT and SNEGSKA (reference sequence). V was clipped by 1 base and J by 5 bases, with 15 bases between them. The CDR3 region has the DNA TGCAGTGCTAGAGGGGGGGTAAATCAGGATAATTCACCCCTCCACTTT. Translation: CSARGGVNQDNSPLHF.

This clonotype was recorded many times. CDR3 amino acids: CSAASGQGYEQYF. DNA of the CDR3: TGCAGTGCTGCTTCAGGACAGGGCTACGAGCAGTACTTC. This chain uses TRBV20-1 with TRBJ2-7, with 8 bases aligning to TRBD1. This CDR3 spans 13 amino acids. V lost 5 bases and J lost 3; bases outside the gene matches: 6. Germline CDR1 DFQATT, CDR2 SNEGSKA (reference sequence).

This clonotype was counted at least ten times. V and J are TRBV29-1 and TRBJ2-3; 7 positions agree with TRBD2. Trimming cost V 4 bases and J 0 bases; bases outside gene matches: 7. Germline CDR1 SQVTM, CDR2 ANQGSEA. The CDR3 loop spans 15 amino acids. CDR3 sequence reads: CSVARGTTSTDTQYF. As DNA, the CDR3 is TGCAGCGTTGCGCGGGGGACCACTAGCACAGATACGCAGTATTTT.

A note on this clonotype: Possible read error: a much larger clone is one base away. This chain links TRBV9 with TRBJ1-2; TRBD1 aligns across 10 bases. Germline V gene lookup returns CDR1 SGDLS and CDR2 YYNGEE. The CDR3 loop spans 14 amino acids. CDR3: CASSAGQGDYGDTF. CDR3 nucleotide sequence: TGTGCCAGCAGTGCCGGACAGGGGGACTATGGCGACACCTTC.

Many counts were recorded for this clonotype. V is TRBV6-1 and J is TRBJ1-1; 7 bases match TRBD1. The germline V gene has CDR1 MNHNS and CDR2 SASEGT. Trimming removed 6 bases from V and 6 bases from J; junction bases left unmatched: 4. The CDR3 length is 12 residues. CDR3 sequence (DNA): TGTGCCAGCAGCGACAGGGTAGCTGAAGCTTTCTTT. As protein: CASSDRVAEAFF.

This clonotype was found many times. The chain links TRBV5-5 to TRBJ1-5; D gene uncertain. The germline V and J ends were trimmed by 4 bases and 5 bases, with 7 bases remaining between them. Germline loops: CDR1 SGHKS, CDR2 YYEKEE (reference sequence). The CDR3 length is 12 residues. CDR3 nucleotide sequence: TGTGCCAGCAGCGATTTTGATCAGCCCCAGCATTTT. It translates to CASSDFDQPQHF. Complete variable domain (other parts from reference TRBV5-5 and TRBJ1-5): DAGVTQSPTHLIKTRGQQVTLRCSPISGHKSVSWYQQVLGQGPQFIFQYYEKEERGRGNFPDRFSARQFPNYSSELNVNALLLGDSALYLCASSDFDQPQHFGDGTRLSIL.

This clonotype was seen many times. Here the CDR3 reads CASSSRSSGANVLTF. The CDR3 nucleotides read TGTGCCAGCAGCTCACGTTCCTCTGGGGCCAACGTCCTGACTTTC. The chain carries TRBV7-2 and TRBJ2-6, with unresolved D. Between the trimmed V and J ends, which lost 4 bases and 0 bases, there was a span of 7 bases. The CDR3 runs 15 residues. Germline assignment: CDR1 SGHTA and CDR2 FQGNSA. The whole variable domain, filled in from reference TRBV7-2 and TRBJ2-6, reads GAGVSQSPSNKVTEKGKDVELRCDPISGHTALYWYRQSLGQGLEFLIYFQGNSAPDKSGLPSDRFSAERTGGSVSTLTIQRTQQEDSAVYLCASSSRSSGANVLTFGAGSRLTVL.

In this sample, this clonotype turned up many times. J is TRBJ1-1 and V is TRBV12-3 or TRBV12-4; a weak D match, TRBD1 (6 bases). This CDR3 is 16 amino acids long. V lost 3 bases, J lost 2 bases, and 16 bases lay in between. The CDR3 sequence is CASSFRLRGVNTEAFF. CDR3 DNA sequence: TGTGCCAGCAGTTTTCGGTTGAGGGGGGTAAACACTGAAGCTTTCTTT.

Sample share makes this clonotype medium-sized. The chain employs TRBV6-5 and TRBJ2-1; D may be TRBD1 (6 bases). The CDR3 is 14 amino acids. Trimming pared 0 bases from V and 8 bases from J, leaving 11 bases between. Germline assignment: CDR1 MNHEY and CDR2 SVGAGI. The CDR3 nucleotides read TGTGCCAGCAGTTACTCACGAACAGGGTATGAGCAGTTCTTC. This codes for CASSYSRTGYEQFF.

This clonotype was counted many times. This chain connects TRBV20-1 to TRBJ2-2, with TRBD1 matching 8 bases. Per germline, CDR1 DFQATT and CDR2 SNEGSKA (reference sequence). This CDR3 is 15 amino acids long. The V segment lost 5 bases and the J segment 1 base; nucleotides outside the gene matches: 6. The CDR3 nucleotides read TGCAGTGCTGGAACCGGGACAGGGAACACCGGGGAGCTGTTTTTT. Translation: CSAGTGTGNTGELFF.

This clonotype showed up just a few times. A single base separates this from a much larger clone, so it may be a read error. V is TRBV5-1 and J is TRBJ1-6; D is uncertain. The germline V gene has CDR1 SGHRS and CDR2 YFSETQ. The CDR3 extends over 12 amino acids. The CDR3 nucleotides read TGCGCCAGCAGCCACGAAGAGTCACCCCTCAACTTT. This codes for CASSHEESPLNF.

This clonotype was recorded many times. The chain has TRBV4-2 and TRBJ2-7, with a tentative D call TRBD2 (6 bases). CDR1 and CDR2 from the germline V gene are LGHNA and YNFKEQ. V dropped 0 bases and J dropped 11 bases, with 14 bases sitting between them. This CDR3 spans 13 amino acids. CDR3 region: CASSQDRGRHEYF. The CDR3, as DNA: TGTGCCAGCAGCCAAGATCGGGGGAGGCATGAGTACTTC.

This clonotype came up many times. V and J are TRBV28 and TRBJ1-2, with D perhaps TRBD1 (6 bases). This CDR3 has 13 residues. CDR1 and CDR2 from the germline V gene are MDHEN and SYDVKM. V was pared by 6 bases and J by 6 bases, with 14 bases between. The CDR3 loop reads CASSPGDMNGYTF. In DNA, the CDR3 is TGTGCCAGCAGCCCAGGGGACATGAATGGCTACACCTTC.

This clonotype was found many times. The rearrangement uses TRBV4-1 and TRBJ1-3; D not certain. The CDR3 is 11 residues long. With 9 bases removed from V and 4 bases from J, the gap between germline ends came to 7 bases. The germline CDR1 and CDR2 sequences are MGHRA and YSYEKL. CDR3 coding DNA: TGCGCCAGTTCTCCGGGAAACACCATATATTTT. As protein: CASSPGNTIYF.